This T cell receptor (beta chain) was profiled in a study of T cell responses to AZD1222 COVID-19 vaccine. A note on this clone: The antigen is unknown.

Whole-study findings and limits: A mostly white British donor set with more females was recruited, and clonal diversity was possibly underestimated.

CDR3 length: 15 amino acids. Germline V lookup: CDR1 MNHEY, CDR2 SMNVEV (reference sequence). The V end was cut by 6 bases, the J end by 5 bases, with 17 bases between. Sequencing was performed with immunoSEQ multiplex PCR; in TCRdb, only in-frame clones are kept and a portion is missing. Counted here are about 69,000 clones, 75% to 90% occurring once; the ten biggest clones make up about 23%. The origin of this receptor is an adult who received the AZD1222 COVID-19 vaccine. The source was peripheral blood, collected 28 days after the second AZD1222 dose. The V and J genes are TRBV27 and TRBJ1-5; TRBD1 might be the D (5 bases). CDR3 bases: TGTGCCAGCAGATCCTGGGGGGTAGGGGATCAGCCCCAGCATTTT. Its translation: CASRSWGVGDQPQHF.